The sample holds many counts of the clone carrying this TCR beta chain. Its target is not known. The data originate from a study of T cells in Graves' hyperthyroidism and ophthalmopathy. TCR beta CDR3 regions were amplified from RNA transcripts. When the TCR CDR3 underwent first-round RT-PCR, the HTBI primer set was used. TCRdb itself ran the multiplex PCR reads through MiXCR, one entry per CDR3 protein. Of around 720,000 distinct CDR3 sequences listed, roughly a third are singletons. Study-level points and caveats: Most thyroid clonotypes with frequency above 0.001 were detected in blood. Patients with ophthalmopathy were separated from those with stable hyperthyroidism by a 13 V-J model.

The germline V and J ends were trimmed by 2 bases and 0 bases, with 7 bases remaining between them. CDR3 length: 15 residues. The germline V gene has CDR1 SEHNR and CDR2 FQNEAQ (reference sequence). The study left out patients who had uncontrolled infection, other autoimmune disease, pregnancy or lactation. The sample comprised blood. The clonotype comes from a middle-aged woman with Graves' hyperthyroidism. The chain has TRBV7-9 and TRBJ2-2; D not certain. The CDR3 DNA follows: TGTGCCAGCAGCTTAAGGACGGCGAACACCGGGGAGCTGTTTTTT. Its translation is CASSLRTANTGELFF. The whole variable domain, filled in from reference TRBV7-9 and TRBJ2-2, reads DTGVSQNPRHKITKRGQNVTFRCDPISEHNRLYWYRQTLGQGPEFLTYFQNEAQLEKSRLLSDRFSAERPKGSFSTLEIQRTEQGDSAMYLCASSLRTANTGELFFGEGSRLTVL.